A single sample is the source of the 19 T cell receptor beta chains below, sequenced in a study of T cells in Graves' hyperthyroidism and ophthalmopathy. RNA transcripts gave rise to amplified TCR beta CDR3 regions. Primed by the HTBI set, a first-round RT-PCR was run on the TCR CDR3. TCRdb processed the multiplex PCR reads anew with MiXCR; each CDR3 protein has one entry. The repertoire has about 600,000 distinct CDR3 sequences, 16% of them found once; the top ten carry roughly 3.5%. The sequenced sample consisted of blood. These receptors were taken from a woman between 40 and 55 years old with Graves' ophthalmopathy.

This clonotype turned up a few times. The chain employs TRBV29-1 and TRBJ2-5; 9 bases map to TRBD2. This CDR3 contains 14 residues. Germline V gives CDR1 SQVTM, CDR2 ANQGSEA. V dropped 3 bases and J dropped 1; count of bases not matched to a gene: 3. CDR3 residues: CSVDGRGGQETQYF. The DNA for the CDR3 is TGCAGCGTTGACGGGCGGGGGGGCCAAGAGACCCAGTACTTC.

This clonotype was found many times. This chain uses TRBV2 with TRBJ1-2; no clear D gene. V was trimmed by 6 bases and J by 4 bases, leaving 12 bases between them. CDR1 and CDR2 (germline): SNHLY, FYNNEI. There are 13 residues in the CDR3. The CDR3 here is CASSNTLLYGYTF. The CDR3 DNA is TGTGCCAGCAGCAACACTCTCCTCTATGGCTACACCTTC. Supplemented by reference TRBV2 and TRBJ1-2, the full variable domain reads EPEVTQTPSHQVTQMGQEVILRCVPISNHLYFYWYRQILGQKVEFLVSFYNNEISEKSEIFDDQFSVERPDGSNFTLKIRSTKLEDSAMYFCASSNTLLYGYTFGSGTRLTVV.

The rearrangement joins TRBV5-1 to TRBJ1-3; 8 positions match TRBD1. The CDR3 runs to 16 residues. Per germline, CDR1 SGHRS and CDR2 YFSETQ. After removal of 4 bases from V and 0 bases from J, the junction contained 6 bases not matched to a gene. Here the CDR3 reads CASSVGQVDSGNTIYF. The CDR3 DNA reads as TGCGCCAGCAGCGTGGGACAGGTCGACTCTGGAAACACCATATATTTT.

V usage is TRBV28 and J usage is TRBJ2-7, with D uncertain. V was trimmed by 4 bases and J by 2 bases, leaving 9 bases between them. From germline, CDR1 is MDHEN and CDR2 SYDVKM. CDR3 length: 13 residues. This CDR3 reads CASSSMRTYEQYF. The CDR3 nucleotides are TGTGCCAGCAGTTCGATGCGGACCTACGAGCAGTACTTC. The full variable domain, completed using reference TRBV28 and TRBJ2-7, is DVKVTQSSRYLVKRTGEKVFLECVQDMDHENMFWYRQDPGLGLRLIYFSYDVKMKEKGDIPEGYSVSREKKERFSLILESASTNQTSMYLCASSSMRTYEQYFGPGTRLTVT.

The table lists this clonotype with a few counts. The CDR3 bases are TGTGCCAGCAGCCCCGGACAGGGCTACGAGACCCAGTACTTC. It yields the protein CASSPGQGYETQYF. The rearrangement links TRBV7-2 to TRBJ2-5; 8 bases fit TRBD1. The CDR3 consists of 14 residues. Germline assignment: CDR1 SGHTA and CDR2 FQGNSA. Trimming cost V 5 bases and J 5 bases; bases outside gene matches: 7.

This clonotype was recorded at least ten times. The chain is built from TRBV5-1 and TRBJ2-1, with D unresolved. V was trimmed by 1 base and J by 1 base, leaving 9 bases between them. Germline values: CDR1 SGHRS, CDR2 YFSETQ. There are 15 residues in the CDR3. The CDR3: CASSLQSYSYNEQFF. The DNA for the CDR3 is TGCGCCAGCAGCTTGCAGAGTTATTCCTACAATGAGCAGTTCTTC.

V is TRBV5-5 and J is TRBJ1-6; D gene unclear. CDR3 length: 14 amino acids. V was cut by 4 bases and J by 5 bases, with 10 bases left in between. The germline gives CDR1 SGHKS, CDR2 YYEKEE (reference sequence). The CDR3 coding sequence is TGTGCCAGCAGCCCGGCCCCAGATAATTCACCCCTCCACTTT. It encodes CASSPAPDNSPLHF.

This clonotype appeared many times. This CDR3 reads CASSPDGGHGYTF. The DNA of the CDR3 is TGTGCCAGCAGCCCGGACGGAGGACATGGCTACACCTTC. This chain joins TRBV3-1 and TRBJ1-2; D is unresolved. Germline V CDR1 and CDR2: LGHDT, YNNKEL (reference sequence). V dropped 4 bases and J dropped 6 bases, with 12 bases sitting between them. The CDR3 runs to 13 residues. The whole variable domain, remainder taken from reference TRBV3-1 and TRBJ1-2, is DTAVSQTPKYLVTQMGNDKSIKCEQNLGHDTMYWYKQDSKKFLKIMFSYNNKELIINETVPNRFSPKSPDKAHLNLHINSLELGDSAVYFCASSPDGGHGYTFGSGTRLTVV.

This clonotype was recorded at least ten times. This chain uses TRBV6-1 with TRBJ2-7; TRBD1 agrees at 11 bases. This CDR3 is 15 amino acids long. The J segment lost 2 bases and the V segment lost 5 bases, leaving 5 bases of the junction unmatched. Per the germline V gene, CDR1 is MNHNS and CDR2 is SASEGT. This CDR3 is CASSYQGQGAYEQYF. For the CDR3, the DNA is TGTGCCAGCAGTTACCAGGGACAGGGGGCCTACGAGCAGTACTTC.

The V gene is TRBV10-3, the J gene TRBJ2-3; D may match TRBD1 or TRBD2 (5 bases each). This CDR3 is 13 amino acids long. Between the trimmed V and J ends, which lost 6 bases and 4 bases, there was a span of 11 bases. The germline CDR1 and CDR2 sequences are ENHRY and SYGVKD. The CDR3 nucleotides read TGTGCCATCAGAAACGAGGGGTCAGATACGCAGTATTTT. Its translation is CAIRNEGSDTQYF.

The chain has TRBV12-3 or TRBV12-4 and TRBJ2-1; weak D call: TRBD2 (5 bases). CDR3 length: 15 residues. Trimming took 5 bases from V and 9 from J, leaving 20 bases between them. The CDR3 protein is CASSHDGGSRGEQFF. CDR3 nucleotides: TGTGCCAGCAGTCACGATGGCGGCTCACGGGGTGAGCAGTTCTTC.

In its sample, this clonotype was seen a few times. This rearrangement joins TRBV7-9 to TRBJ2-1; D is unresolved. CDR1 is SEHNR and CDR2 is FQNEAQ in the germline V gene (reference sequence). The germline V and J ends were trimmed by 1 base and 14 bases, with 15 bases remaining between them. This CDR3 has 13 amino acids. CDR3 DNA sequence: TGTGCCAGCAGCTTAGTCCTGGGCGGCAGCGAGTTCTTC. Protein product: CASSLVLGGSEFF. The complete variable domain, with remaining parts taken from reference TRBV7-9 and TRBJ2-1, reads DTGVSQNPRHKITKRGQNVTFRCDPISEHNRLYWYRQTLGQGPEFLTYFQNEAQLEKSRLLSDRFSAERPKGSFSTLEIQRTEQGDSAMYLCASSLVLGGSEFFGPGTRLTVL.

The V call is TRBV10-3, the J call TRBJ2-5; 12 bases align to TRBD2. Trimming at V came to 10 bases and at J to 4 bases, leaving 13 bases not matched to a gene. Germline assignment: CDR1 ENHRY and CDR2 SYGVKD. This CDR3 has 16 amino acids. The CDR3 sequence is CATSPRLAGDGETQYF. CDR3 DNA: TGTGCCACCAGCCCCCGACTAGCGGGAGACGGAGAGACCCAGTACTTC.

This clonotype showed up many times. The chain links TRBV7-3 to TRBJ2-2; D is possibly TRBD2 (5 bases). This CDR3 has 12 residues. V was shortened by 2 bases and J by 7 bases, with 5 bases between the two germline ends. Germline lookup yields CDR1 SGHTA and CDR2 FQGTGA. The CDR3 sequence is CASSLEGGELFF. CDR3 bases: TGTGCCAGCAGCTTAGAGGGCGGGGAGCTGTTTTTT.

Many counts were recorded for this clonotype. The chain joins TRBV5-1 to TRBJ2-7; D may be TRBD1 (5 bases). CDR3 size: 15 residues. The V gene's germline CDR1 is SGHRS and CDR2 YFSETQ. Trimming removed 0 bases at V and 5 bases at J, with 15 bases between. In DNA, the CDR3 is TGCGCCAGCAGCTTGGCCGGGCAGGGCGGCCACGAGCAGTACTTC. Protein sequence: CASSLAGQGGHEQYF.

This clonotype was observed a few times. The chain joins TRBV18 to TRBJ1-3; tentative D call: TRBD1 (5 bases). Trimming removed 6 bases at V and 2 bases at J, with 14 bases between. Germline CDR1 reads KGHSH; CDR2 reads LQKENI. The CDR3 totals 15 residues. CDR3 residues: CASSTYAGTGNTIYF. CDR3 DNA sequence: TGTGCCAGCTCTACCTATGCAGGGACTGGAAACACCATATATTTT.

The gene calls are TRBV5-1 and TRBJ2-1, with a possible D match to TRBD2 (6 bases). V was clipped by 0 bases and J by 8 bases, with 12 bases between them. The CDR3 length is 14 residues. In germline, CDR1 is SGHRS, CDR2 YFSETQ. Here the CDR3 DNA reads TGCGCCAGCAGCTTGGTTAGCGGAGGGGATGAGCAGTTCTTC. Its translation: CASSLVSGGDEQFF. Using reference TRBV5-1 and TRBJ2-1 for the parts outside the CDR3, the full variable domain is KAGVTQTPRYLIKTRGQQVTLSCSPISGHRSVSWYQQTPGQGLQFLFEYFSETQRNKGNFPGRFSGRQFSNSRSEMNVSTLELGDSALYLCASSLVSGGDEQFFGPGTRLTVL.

V is TRBV5-1 and J is TRBJ1-6; 8 bases map to TRBD1. The CDR3 is 16 amino acids. Germline CDR1 SGHRS, CDR2 YFSETQ. V was pared by 1 base and J by 6 bases, with 6 bases of the junction left unmatched. The CDR3 region is CASSLTDQGANSPLHF. As DNA, the CDR3 is TGCGCCAGCAGCTTGACCGACCAGGGGGCTAATTCACCCCTCCACTTT.

CDR3 loop: CASSVLPTSGSSYNEQFF. The CDR3 region has the DNA TGTGCCAGCAGCGTACTCCCGACTAGCGGGAGCTCCTACAATGAGCAGTTCTTC. This chain connects TRBV9 to TRBJ2-1; TRBD2 aligns across 12 bases. With 1 base clipped from V and 0 bases from J, the junction kept 5 bases outside the gene matches. The CDR3 sequence is 18 residues long. Per the germline V gene, CDR1 is SGDLS and CDR2 is YYNGEE.